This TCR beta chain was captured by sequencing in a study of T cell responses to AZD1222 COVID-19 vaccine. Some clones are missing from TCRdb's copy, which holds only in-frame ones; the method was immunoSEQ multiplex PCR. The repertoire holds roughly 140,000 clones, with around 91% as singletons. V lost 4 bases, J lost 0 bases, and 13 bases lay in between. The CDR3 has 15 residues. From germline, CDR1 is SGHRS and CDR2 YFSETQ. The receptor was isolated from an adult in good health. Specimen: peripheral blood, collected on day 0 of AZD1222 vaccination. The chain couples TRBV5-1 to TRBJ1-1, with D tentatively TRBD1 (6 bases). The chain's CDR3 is CASSNVGQMNTEAFF. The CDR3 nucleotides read TGCGCCAGCAGCAATGTAGGACAGATGAACACTGAAGCTTTCTTT. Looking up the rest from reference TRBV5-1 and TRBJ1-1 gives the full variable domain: KAGVTQTPRYLIKTRGQQVTLSCSPISGHRSVSWYQQTPGQGLQFLFEYFSETQRNKGNFPGRFSGRQFSNSRSEMNVSTLELGDSALYLCASSNVGQMNTEAFFGQGTRLTVV.